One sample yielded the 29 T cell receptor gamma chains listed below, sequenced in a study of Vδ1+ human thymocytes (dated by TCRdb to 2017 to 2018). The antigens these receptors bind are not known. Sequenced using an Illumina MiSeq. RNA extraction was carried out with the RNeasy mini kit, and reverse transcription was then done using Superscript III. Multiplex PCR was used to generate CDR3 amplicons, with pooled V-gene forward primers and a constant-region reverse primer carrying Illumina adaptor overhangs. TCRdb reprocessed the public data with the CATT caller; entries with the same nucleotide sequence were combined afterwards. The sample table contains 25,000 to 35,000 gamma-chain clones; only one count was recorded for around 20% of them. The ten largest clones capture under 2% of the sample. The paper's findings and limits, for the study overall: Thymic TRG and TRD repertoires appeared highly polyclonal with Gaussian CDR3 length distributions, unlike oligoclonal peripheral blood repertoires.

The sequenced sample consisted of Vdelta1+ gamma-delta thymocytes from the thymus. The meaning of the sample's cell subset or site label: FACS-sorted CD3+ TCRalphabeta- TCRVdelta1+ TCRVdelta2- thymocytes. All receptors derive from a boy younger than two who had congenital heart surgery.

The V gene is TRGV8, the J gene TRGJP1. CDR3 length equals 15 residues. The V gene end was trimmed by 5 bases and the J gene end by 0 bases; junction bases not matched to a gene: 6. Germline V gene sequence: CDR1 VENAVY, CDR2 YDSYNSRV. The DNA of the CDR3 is TGTGCCACCTGGGCCCTCCATACCACTGGTTGGTTCAAGATATTT. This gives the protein CATWALHTTGWFKIF.

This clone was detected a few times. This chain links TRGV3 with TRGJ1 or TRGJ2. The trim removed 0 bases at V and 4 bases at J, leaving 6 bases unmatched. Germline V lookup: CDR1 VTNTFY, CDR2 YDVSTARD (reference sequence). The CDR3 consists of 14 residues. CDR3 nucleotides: TGTGCCACCTGGGACAGGCAGAGGTATTATAAGAAACTCTTT. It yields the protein CATWDRQRYYKKLF.

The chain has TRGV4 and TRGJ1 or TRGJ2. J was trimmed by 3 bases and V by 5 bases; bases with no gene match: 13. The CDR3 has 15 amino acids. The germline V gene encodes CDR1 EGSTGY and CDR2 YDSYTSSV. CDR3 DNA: TGTGCCACCTGGGCCCGACCGCTCTCTTATTATAAGAAACTCTTT. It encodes CATWARPLSYYKKLF.

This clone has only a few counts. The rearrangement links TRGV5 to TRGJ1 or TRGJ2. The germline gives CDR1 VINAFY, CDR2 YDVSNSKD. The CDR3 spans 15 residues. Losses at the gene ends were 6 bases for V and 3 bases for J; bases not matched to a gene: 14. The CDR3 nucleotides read TGTGCCACCTGGCCCACAGGCCCCCTTTATTATAAGAAACTCTTT. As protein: CATWPTGPLYYKKLF.

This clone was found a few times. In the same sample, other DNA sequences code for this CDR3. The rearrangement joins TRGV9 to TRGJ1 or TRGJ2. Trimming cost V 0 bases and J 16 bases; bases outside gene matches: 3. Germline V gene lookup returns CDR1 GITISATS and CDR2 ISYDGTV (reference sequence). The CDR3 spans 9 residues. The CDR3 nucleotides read TGTGCCTTGTGGGAGGTGCAGCTCTTT. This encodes CALWEVQLF.

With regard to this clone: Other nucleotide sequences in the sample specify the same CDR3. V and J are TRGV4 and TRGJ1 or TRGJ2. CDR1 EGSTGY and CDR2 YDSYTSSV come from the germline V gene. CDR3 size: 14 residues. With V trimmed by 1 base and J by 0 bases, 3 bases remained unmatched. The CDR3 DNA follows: TGTGCCACCTGGGATGGCTCGAATTATTATAAGAAACTCTTT. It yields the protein CATWDGSNYYKKLF.

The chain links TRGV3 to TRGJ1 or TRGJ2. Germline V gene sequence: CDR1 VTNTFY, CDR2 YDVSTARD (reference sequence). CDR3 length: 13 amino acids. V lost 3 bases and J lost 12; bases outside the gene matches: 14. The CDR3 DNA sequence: TGTGCCACCTGGGACCGATCTAAGCGGGGGAAACTCTTT. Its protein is CATWDRSKRGKLF.

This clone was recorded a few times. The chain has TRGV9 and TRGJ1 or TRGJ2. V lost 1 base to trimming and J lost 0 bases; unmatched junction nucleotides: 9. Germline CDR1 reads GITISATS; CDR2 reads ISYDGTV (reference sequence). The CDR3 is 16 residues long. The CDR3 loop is CALWEVLYTNYYKKLF. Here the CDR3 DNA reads TGTGCCTTGTGGGAGGTACTATATACGAATTATTATAAGAAACTCTTT.

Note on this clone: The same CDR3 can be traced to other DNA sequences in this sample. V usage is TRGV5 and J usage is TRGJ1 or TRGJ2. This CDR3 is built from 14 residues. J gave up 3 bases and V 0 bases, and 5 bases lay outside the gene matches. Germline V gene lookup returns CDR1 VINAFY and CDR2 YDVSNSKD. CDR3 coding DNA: TGTGCCACCTGGGACAGGCTGTGTTATTATAAGAAACTCTTT. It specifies CATWDRLCYYKKLF.

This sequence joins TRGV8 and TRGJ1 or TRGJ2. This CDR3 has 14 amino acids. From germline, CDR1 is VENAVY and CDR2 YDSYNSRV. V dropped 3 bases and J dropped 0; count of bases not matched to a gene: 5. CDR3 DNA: TGTGCCACCTGGGATCCTTGGAATTATTATAAGAAACTCTTT. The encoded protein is CATWDPWNYYKKLF.

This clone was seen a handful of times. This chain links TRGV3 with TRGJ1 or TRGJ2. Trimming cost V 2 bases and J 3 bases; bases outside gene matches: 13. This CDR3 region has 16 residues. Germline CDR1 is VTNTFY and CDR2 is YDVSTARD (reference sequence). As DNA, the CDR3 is TGTGCCACCTGGGACACGCCTATCCGTCGTTATTATAAGAAACTCTTT. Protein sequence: CATWDTPIRRYYKKLF.

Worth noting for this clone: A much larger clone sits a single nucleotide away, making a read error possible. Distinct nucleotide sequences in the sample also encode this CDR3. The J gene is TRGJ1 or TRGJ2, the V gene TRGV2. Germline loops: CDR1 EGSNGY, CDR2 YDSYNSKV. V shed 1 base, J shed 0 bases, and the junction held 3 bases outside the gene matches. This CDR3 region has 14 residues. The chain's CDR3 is CATWDGQNYYKKLF. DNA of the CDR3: TGTGCCACCTGGGACGGCCAGAATTATTATAAGAAACTCTTT.

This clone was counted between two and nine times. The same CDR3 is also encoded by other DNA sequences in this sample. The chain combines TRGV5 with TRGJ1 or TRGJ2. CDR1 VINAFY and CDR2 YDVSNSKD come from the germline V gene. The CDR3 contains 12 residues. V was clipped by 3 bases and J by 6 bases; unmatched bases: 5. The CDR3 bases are TGTGCCACCTGGGACCGGGTTTATAAGAAACTCTTT. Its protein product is CATWDRVYKKLF.

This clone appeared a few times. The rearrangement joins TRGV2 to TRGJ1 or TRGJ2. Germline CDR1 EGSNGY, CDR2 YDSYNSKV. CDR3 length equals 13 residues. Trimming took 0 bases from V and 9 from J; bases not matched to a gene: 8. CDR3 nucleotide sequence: TGTGCCACCTGGGACGGGCAGGTAGGTAAGAAACTCTTT. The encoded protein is CATWDGQVGKKLF.

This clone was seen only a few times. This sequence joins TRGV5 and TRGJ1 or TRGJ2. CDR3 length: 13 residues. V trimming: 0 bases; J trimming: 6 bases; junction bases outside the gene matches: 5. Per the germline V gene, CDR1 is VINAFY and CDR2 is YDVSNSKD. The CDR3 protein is CATWDRQPYKKLF. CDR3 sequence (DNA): TGTGCCACCTGGGACAGGCAGCCTTATAAGAAACTCTTT.

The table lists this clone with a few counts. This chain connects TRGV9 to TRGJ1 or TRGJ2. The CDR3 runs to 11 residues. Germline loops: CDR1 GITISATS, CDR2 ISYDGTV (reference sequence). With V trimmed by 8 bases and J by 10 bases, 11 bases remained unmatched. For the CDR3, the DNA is TGTGCCTTGTCACTATTCTGCAAGAAACTCTTT. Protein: CALSLFCKKLF.

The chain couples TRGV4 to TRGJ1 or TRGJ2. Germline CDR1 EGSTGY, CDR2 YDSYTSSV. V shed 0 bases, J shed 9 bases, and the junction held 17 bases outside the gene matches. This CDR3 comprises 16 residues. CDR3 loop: CATWDGPLGRRFKKLF. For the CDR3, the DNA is TGTGCCACCTGGGATGGGCCTCTCGGGCGCCGATTTAAGAAACTCTTT.

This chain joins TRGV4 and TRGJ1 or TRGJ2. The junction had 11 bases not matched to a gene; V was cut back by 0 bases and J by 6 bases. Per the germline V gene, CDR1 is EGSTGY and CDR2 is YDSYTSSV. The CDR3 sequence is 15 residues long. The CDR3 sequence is CATWDGRRWCYKKLF. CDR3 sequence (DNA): TGTGCCACCTGGGATGGGCGCCGGTGGTGTTATAAGAAACTCTTT.

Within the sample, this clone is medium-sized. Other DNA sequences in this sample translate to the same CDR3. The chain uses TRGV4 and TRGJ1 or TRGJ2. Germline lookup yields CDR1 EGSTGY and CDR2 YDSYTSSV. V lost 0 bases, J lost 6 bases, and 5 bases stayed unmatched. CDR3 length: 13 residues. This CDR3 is CATWDGRGYKKLF. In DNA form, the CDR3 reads TGTGCCACCTGGGATGGGCGAGGTTATAAGAAACTCTTT.

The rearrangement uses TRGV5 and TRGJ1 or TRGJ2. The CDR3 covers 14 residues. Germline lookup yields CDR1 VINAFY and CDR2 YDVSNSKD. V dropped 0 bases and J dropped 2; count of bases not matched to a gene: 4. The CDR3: CATWDRQHYYKKLF. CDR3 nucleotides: TGTGCCACCTGGGACAGGCAGCATTATTATAAGAAACTCTTT.

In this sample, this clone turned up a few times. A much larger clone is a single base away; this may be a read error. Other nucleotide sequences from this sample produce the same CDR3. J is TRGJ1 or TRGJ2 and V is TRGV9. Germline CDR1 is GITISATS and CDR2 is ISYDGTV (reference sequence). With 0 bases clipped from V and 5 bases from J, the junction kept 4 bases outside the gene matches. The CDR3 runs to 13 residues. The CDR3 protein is CALWEVRHYKKLF. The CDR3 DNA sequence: TGTGCCTTGTGGGAGGTGCGGCATTATAAGAAACTCTTT.

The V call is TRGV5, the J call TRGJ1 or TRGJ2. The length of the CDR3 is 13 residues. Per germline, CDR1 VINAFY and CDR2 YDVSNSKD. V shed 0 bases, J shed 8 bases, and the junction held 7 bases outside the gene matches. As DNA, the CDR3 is TGTGCCACCTGGGACAGGCTTTCGCATAAGAAACTCTTT. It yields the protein CATWDRLSHKKLF.

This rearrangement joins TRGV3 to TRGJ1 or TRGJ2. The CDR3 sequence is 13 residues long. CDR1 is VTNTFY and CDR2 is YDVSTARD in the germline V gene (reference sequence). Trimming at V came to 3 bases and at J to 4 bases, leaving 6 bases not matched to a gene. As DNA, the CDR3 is TGTGCCACCTGGGACGCCGGCTATTATAAGAAACTCTTT. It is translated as CATWDAGYYKKLF.

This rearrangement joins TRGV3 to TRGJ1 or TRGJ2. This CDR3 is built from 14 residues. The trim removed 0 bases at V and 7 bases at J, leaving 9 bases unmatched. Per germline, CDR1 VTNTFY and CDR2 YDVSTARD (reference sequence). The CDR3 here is CATWDRLVWYKKLF. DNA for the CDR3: TGTGCCACCTGGGACAGGCTAGTGTGGTATAAGAAACTCTTT.

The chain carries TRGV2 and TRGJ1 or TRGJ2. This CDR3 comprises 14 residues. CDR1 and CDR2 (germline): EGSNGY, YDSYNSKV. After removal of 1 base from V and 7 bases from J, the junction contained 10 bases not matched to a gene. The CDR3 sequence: CATWDGPTCYKKLF. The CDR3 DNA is TGTGCCACCTGGGACGGCCCTACCTGCTATAAGAAACTCTTT.

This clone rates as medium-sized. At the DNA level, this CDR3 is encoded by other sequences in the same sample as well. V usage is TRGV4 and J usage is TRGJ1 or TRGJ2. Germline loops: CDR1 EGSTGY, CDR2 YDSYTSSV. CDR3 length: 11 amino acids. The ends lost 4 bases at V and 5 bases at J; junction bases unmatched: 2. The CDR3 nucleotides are TGTGCCACCTGGGACCATTATAAGAAACTCTTT. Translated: CATWDHYKKLF.

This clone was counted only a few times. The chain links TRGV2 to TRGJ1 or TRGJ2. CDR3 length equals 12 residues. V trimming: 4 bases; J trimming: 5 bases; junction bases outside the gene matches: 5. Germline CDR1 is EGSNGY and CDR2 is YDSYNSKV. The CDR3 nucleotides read TGTGCCACCTGGGAGCAGGATTATAAGAAACTCTTT. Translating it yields CATWEQDYKKLF.

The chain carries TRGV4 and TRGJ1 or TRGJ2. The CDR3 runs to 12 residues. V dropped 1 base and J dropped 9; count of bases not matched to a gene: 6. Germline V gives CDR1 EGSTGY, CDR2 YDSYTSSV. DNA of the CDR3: TGTGCCACCTGGGATGGTTTTTGTAAGAAACTCTTT. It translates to CATWDGFCKKLF.

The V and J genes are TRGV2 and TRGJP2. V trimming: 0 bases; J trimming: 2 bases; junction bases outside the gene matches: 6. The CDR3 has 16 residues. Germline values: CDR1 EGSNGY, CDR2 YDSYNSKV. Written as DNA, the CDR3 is TGTGCCACCTGGGACGGGCCGTCGAGTAGTGATTGGATCAAGACGTTT. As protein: CATWDGPSSSDWIKTF.